This TCR beta chain emerged from a study of OX40 agonist ivuxolimab in advanced cancers. This CDR3 has 15 amino acids. Germline values: CDR1 SGHAT, CDR2 FQNNGV. The V end was cut by 5 bases, the J end by 3 bases, with 11 bases between. It was autoimmune disease history or systemic immunosuppression that excluded patients. Study results and caveats: At 0.1 to 3.0 mg/kg, clonal expansion of CD4+ and CD8+ blood T cells had occurred by week 6. Clonal expansion in partial responders at 0.1-3.0 mg/kg ranked among the lowest.

This table comes from immunoSEQ multiplex PCR, and its TCRdb copy is limited to in-frame clones, with some not included. The sample lists approximately 76,000 clones, roughly 88% occurring once. Details on this clone: Antigen unknown.

The chain carries TRBV11-2 and TRBJ2-6, with D possibly TRBD1 on 6 matching bases. This clonotype originated in an adult with an advanced solid tumor such as melanoma, head and neck, liver or kidney cancer. Sequences were derived from CD4+ or CD8+ T cells sorted from blood, sampled in a trial of the OX40 agonist ivuxolimab. CDR3 residues: CASSTGSGGANVLTF. The CDR3 DNA reads as TGTGCCAGCAGCACAGGGTCGGGTGGGGCCAACGTCCTGACTTTC.